The rows below give T cell receptor beta chains drawn from one sample of a study of T cell changes during pregnancy in multiple sclerosis. Clones were sequenced by immunoSEQ multiplex PCR, and TCRdb holds only the in-frame ones, with some missing. The table records more than 45,000 clones, around 94% of them present only once. Sample: CD4+ T cells from peripheral blood mononuclear cells, taken in the first trimester of pregnancy. These receptors came from a female donor with multiple sclerosis, enrolled in a pregnancy study. Both conserved end residues are part of each CDR3. The D gene is left open where the match is weak. Some rows have no size entry. The others give once, few or many, or a class for an expanded clone.

TGTGCCAGTAAGGCAGGGCTCGACGAGACCCAGTACTTC	CASKAGLDETQYF	-	-	TRBJ2-5	TRBV19
TGTGCCAGCAGTTACGCGGGCGGCATGTCCTACAATGAGCAGTTCTTC	CASSYAGGMSYNEQFF	-	-	TRBJ2-1	TRBV6-5
TGTGCCAGCAGCTTACAGGGCGCCGGCAGCCTATGGCCCCAGCATTTT	CASSLQGAGSLWPQHF	-	-	TRBJ1-5	TRBV7-2
TGTGCCAGCAGCTTAGAAACGGGGAATACCGGGGAGCTGTTTTTT	CASSLETGNTGELFF	-	once	TRBJ2-2	TRBV7-9
TGCGCCAGCAGCCTGGGACAGGGAGATGGCTACACCTTC	CASSLGQGDGYTF	TRBD1	-	TRBJ1-2	TRBV5-1
TGTGCCAGCAGCTTGAGACAGGGGGCTCATGGCTACACCTTC	CASSLRQGAHGYTF	TRBD1	-	TRBJ1-2	TRBV5-6
TGTGCCAGCAGCTCCCCGGGACAGGGAAGAAACACCATATATTTT	CASSSPGQGRNTIYF	TRBD1	-	TRBJ1-3	TRBV5-6
TGTGCCAGCTCACCAAGACAGGACTATGGCTACACCTTC	CASSPRQDYGYTF	-	-	TRBJ1-2	TRBV18
TGCGCCAGCAGCGTAGGACAGGGGGCTACCGAGACCCAGTACTTC	CASSVGQGATETQYF	TRBD1	-	TRBJ2-5	TRBV5-1
TGTGCCATCCAGTCCGCCAGCAATCAGCCCCAGCATTTT	CAIQSASNQPQHF	-	-	TRBJ1-5	TRBV10-3
TGTGCCAGCAGCTTAGCACTTAGCACAGATACGCAGTATTTT	CASSLALSTDTQYF	-	-	TRBJ2-3	TRBV7-9
TGTGCCAGCAGCCAAAATCGCGCAGATACGCAGTATTTT	CASSQNRADTQYF	-	-	TRBJ2-3	TRBV14
TGTGCCAGCAGTCGAACTAGGACAGGTTTAGAGACCCAGTACTTC	CASSRTRTGLETQYF	TRBD1	once	TRBJ2-5	TRBV6-1
TGTGCCAGCAGCCCTGGGACAGGGGCCTCCTACGAGCAGTACTTC	CASSPGTGASYEQYF	TRBD1	-	TRBJ2-7	TRBV5-6
TGTGCCAGCAGCCAAGATCCCTCTATGAACACTGAAGCTTTCTTT	CASSQDPSMNTEAFF	-	-	TRBJ1-1	TRBV14
TGTGCCAGCAACAGGGCCCTAAACTCTGGGGCCAACGTCCTGACTTTC	CASNRALNSGANVLTF	-	-	TRBJ2-6	TRBV5-6
TGTGCCAGCAGCCTTGCGGGTAGCTCCTACGAGCAGTACTTC	CASSLAGSSYEQYF	-	-	TRBJ2-7	TRBV5-4
TGTGCCAGCAGCGTAGCCCTCGGGGGGACCTACGAGCAGTACTTC	CASSVALGGTYEQYF	TRBD2	once	TRBJ2-7	TRBV9
TGTGCCATCAGTGAGGGCAGGGGTTACGAGCAGTACTTC	CAISEGRGYEQYF	-	-	TRBJ2-7	TRBV10-3
TGCGCCAGCAGCTTGACCGGGGAGAAGACTGAAGCTTTCTTT	CASSLTGEKTEAFF	-	once	TRBJ1-1	TRBV5-1
TGTGCTATCGGAGGGGACACTGAAGCTTTCTTT	CAIGGDTEAFF	-	-	TRBJ1-1	TRBV28
TGTGCCAGCAGCCCCGGGAATGAGCAGTTCTTC	CASSPGNEQFF	-	-	TRBJ2-1	TRBV5-6
TGCGCCAGCAGTGATACTAGCGGGAGGTACAATGAGCAGTTCTTC	CASSDTSGRYNEQFF	TRBD2	-	TRBJ2-1	TRBV10-1
TGTGCCAGCAGCTCCCCGGGACACCCAGTCTCCTACAATGAGCAGTTCTTC	CASSSPGHPVSYNEQFF	-	-	TRBJ2-1	TRBV5-6
TGTGCCAGCAGCATACGATCCAGGGGGAAACCCCCCTACGAGCAGTACTTC	CASSIRSRGKPPYEQYF	TRBD1	-	TRBJ2-7	TRBV7-3
TGTGCCAGCAGCTTGTCGGGACTAAGTATCACTGAAGCTTTCTTT	CASSLSGLSITEAFF	-	-	TRBJ1-1	TRBV5-4
TGCGCCAGCAGCCAAGATCGGTCGGGGGGCATCCTCTATGGCTACACCTTC	CASSQDRSGGILYGYTF	-	-	TRBJ1-2	TRBV4-1
TGTGCCAGCAGTGAAGGGGGCTACACCGGGGAGCTGTTTTTT	CASSEGGYTGELFF	-	-	TRBJ2-2	TRBV2
TGTGCCAGCGACAGGGGAAACTCTGGAAACACCATATATTTT	CASDRGNSGNTIYF	TRBD1	-	TRBJ1-3	TRBV14
TGTGCCACCAGCAGACAGGGTACGTCCTACGAGCAGTACTTC	CATSRQGTSYEQYF	-	once	TRBJ2-7	TRBV15
TGTGCCAGCAGCTTTTCGAACTATGGCTACACCTTC	CASSFSNYGYTF	-	-	TRBJ1-2	TRBV5-6
TGTGCCAGCAGCCCCACAGGGGATCAGCCCCAGCATTTT	CASSPTGDQPQHF	TRBD1	-	TRBJ1-5	TRBV6-4
TGTGCCACCATGCGAGATTATAATTCACCCCTCCACTTT	CATMRDYNSPLHF	-	-	TRBJ1-6	TRBV15
TGTGCCAGCAGTGAAGAAGAGAATCAGCCCCAGCATTTT	CASSEEENQPQHF	-	-	TRBJ1-5	TRBV6-1
TGCGCCAGCAGCTTCGATAAGGGGGCCTACGAGCAGTACTTC	CASSFDKGAYEQYF	-	-	TRBJ2-7	TRBV5-1
TGTGCCAGCAGCCAACAGGGACAGACTAATTCACCCCTCCACTTT	CASSQQGQTNSPLHF	TRBD1	-	TRBJ1-6	TRBV7-2
TGCAGCGTGGTTCTTCGACAGGTTGGAACGCAGTATTTT	CSVVLRQVGTQYF	-	-	TRBJ2-3	TRBV29-1
TGTGCCAGCAGATCACAAGAGACCCAGTACTTC	CASRSQETQYF	-	-	TRBJ2-5	TRBV6-1
TGTGCCAGCAGCCAAGGACAGGGGTCCACCGGGGAGCTGTTTTTT	CASSQGQGSTGELFF	TRBD1	-	TRBJ2-2	TRBV9
TGTGCCATCAGCGCTCTCGGGGAGACCCAGTACTTC	CAISALGETQYF	-	-	TRBJ2-5	TRBV10-3
TGTGCCAGCAGCTTGTGGGGGCAGCGGAACACTGAAGCTTTCTTT	CASSLWGQRNTEAFF	-	-	TRBJ1-1	TRBV5-5
TGTGCCAGCAGTCTACGGGGGGTGCTCACCTTC	CASSLRGVLTF	-	-	TRBJ1-2	TRBV28
TGCGCCAGCAGCTTGCTTACCGGGGGGGCCGGGGGAAGCAATGAGCAGTTCTTC	CASSLLTGGAGGSNEQFF	TRBD2	-	TRBJ2-1	TRBV5-1
TGCGCCAGCAGCACACTAGCGGGGGTCTACAATGAGCAGTTCTTC	CASSTLAGVYNEQFF	TRBD2	-	TRBJ2-1	TRBV4-1
TGTGCCAGCTCACCAGGGCAGGGATTCCCCCAGCATTTT	CASSPGQGFPQHF	-	-	TRBJ1-5	TRBV18
TGTGCCAGCAGTGGGGCGGCCCAGGGACAGGACTACAATGAGCAGTTCTTC	CASSGAAQGQDYNEQFF	TRBD1	once	TRBJ2-1	TRBV28
TGTGCCAGCAGTGAAGTTCACATGTCCACCGGGGAGCTGTTTTTT	CASSEVHMSTGELFF	-	-	TRBJ2-2	TRBV2